This T cell receptor beta chain came from a study of blood T cell repertoires in COVID-19. Study-level information: The United States, Italy and Spain provided the acute and convalescent COVID-19 samples. PBMCs, B-cell-depleted T cells, or T cells were the source of the cDNA or gDNA that made up the material.

CDR1 is MRHNA, CDR2 SNTAGT, per germline. This CDR3 region has 13 residues. V lost 8 bases, J lost 7 bases, and 15 bases lay in between. Source study methods: Nucleated cell number was recorded as an estimate derived from reference gene primer amplification. Repertoires were generated with immunoSEQ multiplex PCR, while TCRdb's copy carries only in-frame clones and drops some. V, J and clone size were drawn from that table, and D and trimming were deduced from the DNA. This table holds approximately 250,000 clones, roughly 85% found once. This clone has only one observation. Sequencing used peripheral blood. The sequence was collected from a man in his thirties or forties who had recovered from COVID-19. This chain links TRBV6-4 with TRBJ1-5, with D unclear. The CDR3 is CASRRRAWQPQHF. The CDR3 DNA reads as TGTGCCAGCCGCCGGCGGGCCTGGCAGCCCCAGCATTTT.